The source of this TCR beta chain is a study of blood T cells in healthy people across ages. Study-level findings and limits: Diversity was estimated from one million T cells, and these estimates were considered underestimates. Getting older went along with TCR beta diversity per million T cells dropping roughly linearly. The study found more naive CD4+ cells and higher diversity in long-lived than aged donors.

This clonotype was found a few times. No antigen is known for it. The authors ran a second PCR of about 7 to 11 cycles using a sample-barcoded 5' primer and a J-beta primer mix. The template-switch adaptor, which had 12 random nucleotides, put a tag on each cDNA molecule. TCRdb re-analysed the 5' RACE reads in MiXCR, keeping a single row per CDR3 protein. The data contain 780,000 or so distinct CDR3 sequences, more than 55% of them singletons. The germline gives CDR1 MNHEY, CDR2 SVGAGI. V was shortened by 2 bases and J by 4 bases, with 13 bases between the two germline ends. The CDR3 is 15 residues long.

The TCR sequence derives from a man between 35 and 55 years old in good health. The V call is TRBV6-5, the J call TRBJ2-3; no firm D call. Sequenced input: blood. CDR3 in amino acids: CASSYRWEGADTQYF. CDR3 DNA: TGTGCCAGCAGTTACCGATGGGAAGGCGCAGATACGCAGTATTTT.